Reported below is one T cell receptor (beta chain). Its antigen has not been determined. No base quality values were provided; no much bigger clone lies one nucleotide off. These data are taken from a study of blood T cell repertoires in COVID-19 (dated by TCRdb to the early 2020s). In terms of the full investigation: Samples covering the acute and convalescent phases of COVID-19 were provided by collaborators in the United States, Italy and Spain. The prospective study material was composed of cDNA or gDNA derived from T cells, B-cell-depleted T cells, or PBMCs. Subjects who had been exposed to COVID-19, were actively infected with it, or had recovered from it provided the deeply sampled blood TCRbeta repertoires that made up the dataset. The repertoires were made available in a free public database intended to serve as a resource for research on the immune response to SARS-CoV-2. The samples were drawn from two sources: the first 160 participants of the ongoing ImmuneRACE study, and 1,000 to 1,500 subjects contributed by 6 global collaborators. Nearly every sample came with metadata listing a de-identified subject ID, COVID-19 status, age in years and sex. HLA class I and class II types, where available, came from metadata supplied by the sample provider rather than from assay-based typing. Overall results and qualifications from the work: How much clinical and demographic metadata was included differed by source and by participant, and the metadata was provided uncurated.

The immunoSEQ Assay, a bias-controlled multiplex PCR, was used to amplify TCRbeta CDR3 regions from genomic DNA. Per the authors' processing: The number of nucleated cells in each sample was estimated by amplification of reference gene primers within the assay. Sequence reads were collapsed and filtered to measure the absolute abundance of every unique TCRbeta CDR3 rearrangement. Productive Simpson clonality was computed per sample as the square root of Simpson's diversity index over productive rearrangements. TCRdb stores this immuneACCESS table with in-frame sequences only. Part of the clones is absent; in the studies checked, under half of the shortfall reflects unresolved V genes, and no reason is known for the rest. From that table come the V and J calls and clone size; the DNA was used to work out D and trimming. The sample records roughly 34,000 clones, roughly 80% of which are singletons. About 14% of the sample is in the top ten clones.

The collaborating institutions used their own protocols to collect whole blood in K2EDTA tubes. For TCRbeta analysis, collaborators shipped samples as frozen whole blood, isolated PBMCs, or DNA extracted from either of those sample types. The origin of this receptor is an older man with active or convalescent COVID-19. Sequencing was carried out using peripheral blood.

The sequence in DNA is TGTGCCACTCAACTGGAGGGGTTTTACAATGAGCAGTTCTTC. Translated, it gives CATQLEGFYNEQFF. The chain is assembled from TRBV19 and TRBJ2-1; the D region possibly corresponds to TRBD2 (6 bases align). A distance of 17 bases separates the germline ends of V and J, which lose 10 bases and 4 bases respectively. Measured from the cysteine to the phenylalanine, the CDR3 is 14 residues long. Left in the record is the CDR3 DNA by itself, 42 bases read in frame from the first base. As encoded in the germline V gene (reference sequence), CDR1 is LNHDA while CDR2 is SQIVND.